The rows below give T cell receptor beta chains drawn from one sample of a study of T cell responses to AZD1222 COVID-19 vaccine. Generated by immunoSEQ multiplex PCR, the TCRdb table keeps only in-frame clones and is missing some. The table records roughly 93,000 clones, 65% to 90% of them present only once. This specimen was peripheral blood, taken on day 0 of AZD1222 vaccination. The receptors stem from an adult in good health. Both conserved end residues are part of each CDR3. The order of the fields is V gene, D gene, clone size, J gene, CDR3 DNA, CDR3 protein. The D gene is left open where the match is weak. Size tells how often a clone was seen (once, few, many) or the class of an expanded clone, and some rows leave it out.

TRBV21-1	.	.	TRBJ1-5	TGTGCCAGCAGCACCCTAACCTGCAGGCTAGGCCAGCCCCAGCATTTT	CASSTLTCRLGQPQHF
TRBV11-3	.	.	TRBJ2-7	TGTGCCAGCAGCTCGAATACAAAACAGGGAAGCTCCTACGAGCAGTACTTC	CASSSNTKQGSSYEQYF
TRBV25-1	.	.	TRBJ1-5	TGTGCCAGCAGTCCCGGACATTCGTTTAGCAATCAGCCCCAGCATTTT	CASSPGHSFSNQPQHF
TRBV7-9	.	once	TRBJ2-1	TGTGCCAGCAGCCCCCGGGACACCGATAATGAGCAGTTCTTC	CASSPRDTDNEQFF
TRBV5-1	TRBD1	few	TRBJ1-1	TGCGCCAGCAGCCGTAGGACAGGGGGCGGCGGCCGGTATTCGAACACTGAAGCTTTCTTT	CASSRRTGGGGRYSNTEAFF
TRBV7-9	.	.	TRBJ2-3	TGTGCCAGCAGCTTGAGGCGGGCGCGGAACACAGATACGCAGTATTTT	CASSLRRARNTDTQYF
TRBV19	TRBD1	.	TRBJ1-5	TGTGCCAGTTCGAGGACAGGGGTCGTTCAGCCCCAGCATTTT	CASSRTGVVQPQHF
TRBV5-4	.	once	TRBJ2-1	TGTGCCAGCAGCCCGGAGTTCTACAATGAGCAGTTCTTC	CASSPEFYNEQFF
TRBV6-4	.	.	TRBJ1-2	TGTGCCAGCCCGGGGGAGGGCTACACCTTC	CASPGEGYTF
TRBV7-4	.	.	TRBJ2-3	TGTGCCAGCAGCTCGCGGTACTGGTGGTTCCGCACAGATACGCAGTATTTT	CASSSRYWWFRTDTQYF
TRBV11-2	.	.	TRBJ2-7	TGTGCCAGCAGCGTCCGGGACAACACCATCTACGAGCAGTACTTC	CASSVRDNTIYEQYF
TRBV18	.	.	TRBJ1-4	TGTGCCAGCTCACCAACCCACGTCGTCGCAAATGAAAAACTGTTTTTT	CASSPTHVVANEKLFF
TRBV4-3	.	.	TRBJ2-2	TGCGCCAGCAGCCAAGCCGCAGGGTTAAAAGGCGGGGAGCTGTTTTTT	CASSQAAGLKGGELFF
TRBV4-3	TRBD2	.	TRBJ2-1	TGCGCCAGCAGCCAGACTAGCGGGAGGGCTGAGCAGTTCTTC	CASSQTSGRAEQFF
TRBV7-9	.	.	TRBJ1-2	TGTGCCAGCAGCTTCGGGACTCCCGGCTATGGCTACACCTTC	CASSFGTPGYGYTF
TRBV18	.	once	TRBJ1-6	TGTGCCAGCTCACCACCGTTCAGCTCCTATAATTCACCCCTCCACTTT	CASSPPFSSYNSPLHF
TRBV30	.	once	TRBJ2-2	TGTGCCTGGAGGGCGTACGGTGTGAACACCGGGGAGCTGTTTTTT	CAWRAYGVNTGELFF
TRBV6-1	.	.	TRBJ1-1	TGTGCCAGCAGTGACAGACTAAAGGCTGAAGCTTTCTTT	CASSDRLKAEAFF
TRBV4-2	TRBD1	.	TRBJ1-5	TGTGCCAGCAGCCAAGATGGACAGGGGGTAAATCAGCCCCAGCATTTT	CASSQDGQGVNQPQHF
TRBV7-3	TRBD2	.	TRBJ2-7	TGTGCCAGCAGCTTAAACGCCGGGACTATCGGGGAGCAGTACTTC	CASSLNAGTIGEQYF
TRBV5-4	TRBD1	.	TRBJ1-3	TGTGCCAGCAGCTTGGGGGGGACAGGTGGAAACACCATATATTTT	CASSLGGTGGNTIYF
TRBV6-5	.	.	TRBJ2-5	TGTGCCAGCAGGCCCGGGCTAGCAAGGGAGACCCAGTACTTC	CASRPGLARETQYF